This entry lists 8 T cell receptor beta chains sequenced from one sample in a study of OX40 agonist ivuxolimab in advanced cancers. Generated by immunoSEQ multiplex PCR, the TCRdb table keeps only in-frame clones and is missing some. In the table there are 45,000 to 60,000 clones, about 87% of which are singletons. The sequencing here drew on CD4+ or CD8+ T cells sorted from blood, taken in a trial of the OX40 agonist ivuxolimab. These TCRs come from an adult with an advanced solid tumor such as melanoma, head and neck, liver or kidney cancer.

V usage is TRBV19 and J usage is TRBJ2-1; TRBD2 matches 9 bases. Per the germline V gene, CDR1 is LNHDA and CDR2 is SQIVND (reference sequence). This CDR3 comprises 15 residues. The ends lost 3 bases at V and 9 bases at J; junction bases unmatched: 9. CDR3 region: CASSIPLAGTREQFF. The CDR3 coding sequence is TGTGCCAGTAGTATTCCCCTAGCGGGAACCCGTGAGCAGTTCTTC.

The chain links TRBV11-2 to TRBJ2-3; D is unresolved. In germline, CDR1 is SGHAT, CDR2 FQNNGV. Trimming stripped 0 bases from V and 4 bases from J, with 2 bases between. The CDR3 extends over 12 amino acids. This chain's CDR3 is CASSLDPDTQYF. The CDR3 DNA reads TGTGCCAGCAGCTTAGATCCAGATACGCAGTATTTT.

The chain combines TRBV2 with TRBJ1-3; TRBD1 is a possible D gene (5 bases). The CDR3 has 15 amino acids. Germline CDR1 and CDR2: SNHLY and FYNNEI. The V gene lost 3 bases and the J gene lost 5 bases, with 14 bases spanning the gap. The CDR3 region has the DNA TGTGCCAGCAGTGAGAACCCGGGACTGAGAAACACCATATATTTT. It translates to CASSENPGLRNTIYF.

This chain uses TRBV5-5 with TRBJ2-5, with D hard to call. Deletions cut 1 base from V and 5 bases from J, with 12 bases between. CDR3 length: 14 amino acids. Germline V gene sequence: CDR1 SGHKS, CDR2 YYEKEE (reference sequence). As DNA, the CDR3 is TGTGCCAGCAGCTTGAGTACCTCGAGGGAGACCCAGTACTTC. Translating gives CASSLSTSRETQYF.

The V call is TRBV19, the J call TRBJ2-3, with D uncertain. The CDR3 is 15 residues long. The V end was cut by 4 bases, the J end by 8 bases, with 19 bases between. Looked up from germline, CDR1 is LNHDA and CDR2 is SQIVND (reference sequence). The CDR3 loop reads CASSSGGEVTRTQYF. The CDR3 DNA sequence: TGTGCCAGTAGTAGCGGCGGAGAGGTGACCCGTACGCAGTATTTT.

This sequence joins TRBV7-3 and TRBJ2-7, with TRBD2 matching 7 bases. The length of the CDR3 is 15 residues. The junction had 13 bases not matched to a gene; V was cut back by 8 bases and J by 3 bases. Germline values: CDR1 SGHTA, CDR2 FQGTGA. The CDR3 DNA sequence: TGTGCCAGCCGGGTGAAGGCGGGAGAAAACTACGAGCAGTACTTC. Residues: CASRVKAGENYEQYF.

The chain combines TRBV7-9 with TRBJ2-1; D unresolved. CDR3 length: 12 amino acids. Trimming removed 7 bases at V and 9 bases at J, with 13 bases between. CDR1 and CDR2 (germline): SEHNR, FQNEAQ (reference sequence). CDR3 DNA: TGTGCCAGCACCCTCCTCCATATTGAGCAGTTCTTC. This translates into CASTLLHIEQFF.

The gene calls are TRBV7-9 and TRBJ2-1, with 8 bases fitting TRBD1. In germline, CDR1 is SEHNR, CDR2 FQNEAQ (reference sequence). The CDR3 runs 17 residues. The V gene end was trimmed by 5 bases and the J gene end by 5 bases; junction bases not matched to a gene: 14. The CDR3 DNA reads as TGTGCCAGCAGCAAATGGACAGGGATGGGATTTGACAATGAGCAGTTCTTC. It encodes CASSKWTGMGFDNEQFF. Supplemented by reference TRBV7-9 and TRBJ2-1, the full variable domain reads DTGVSQNPRHKITKRGQNVTFRCDPISEHNRLYWYRQTLGQGPEFLTYFQNEAQLEKSRLLSDRFSAERPKGSFSTLEIQRTEQGDSAMYLCASSKWTGMGFDNEQFFGPGTRLTVL.